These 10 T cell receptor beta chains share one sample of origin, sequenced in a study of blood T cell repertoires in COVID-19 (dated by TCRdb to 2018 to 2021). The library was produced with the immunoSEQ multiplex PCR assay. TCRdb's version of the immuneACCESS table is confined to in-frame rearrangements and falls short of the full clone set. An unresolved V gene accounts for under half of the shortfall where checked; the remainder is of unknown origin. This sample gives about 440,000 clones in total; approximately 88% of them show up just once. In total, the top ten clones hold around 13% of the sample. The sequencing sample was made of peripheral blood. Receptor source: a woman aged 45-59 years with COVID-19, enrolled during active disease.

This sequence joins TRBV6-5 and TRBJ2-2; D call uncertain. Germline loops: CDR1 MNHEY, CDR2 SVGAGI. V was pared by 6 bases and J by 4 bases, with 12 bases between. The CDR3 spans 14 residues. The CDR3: CASRQASTTGELFF. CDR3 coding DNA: TGTGCCAGCAGGCAGGCCTCGACCACCGGGGAGCTGTTTTTT.

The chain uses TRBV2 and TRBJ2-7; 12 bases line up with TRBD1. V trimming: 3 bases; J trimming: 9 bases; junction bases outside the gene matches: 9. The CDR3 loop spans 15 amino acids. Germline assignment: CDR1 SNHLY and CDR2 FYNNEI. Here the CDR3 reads CASSDRGQGASGQYF. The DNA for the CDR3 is TGTGCCAGCAGTGACAGGGGACAGGGGGCTTCGGGGCAGTACTTC.

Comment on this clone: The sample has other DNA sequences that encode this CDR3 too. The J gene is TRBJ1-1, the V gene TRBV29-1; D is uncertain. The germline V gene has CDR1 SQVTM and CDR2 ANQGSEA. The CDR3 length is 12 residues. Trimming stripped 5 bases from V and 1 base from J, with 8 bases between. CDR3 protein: CSVRGGNTEAFF. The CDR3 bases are TGCAGCGTTCGGGGAGGGAACACTGAAGCTTTCTTT. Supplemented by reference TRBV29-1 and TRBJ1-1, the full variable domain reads SAVISQKPSRDICQRGTSLTIQCQVDSQVTMMFWYRQQPGQSLTLIATANQGSEATYESGFVIDKFPISRPNLTFSTLTVSNMSPEDSSIYLCSVRGGNTEAFFGQGTRLTVV.

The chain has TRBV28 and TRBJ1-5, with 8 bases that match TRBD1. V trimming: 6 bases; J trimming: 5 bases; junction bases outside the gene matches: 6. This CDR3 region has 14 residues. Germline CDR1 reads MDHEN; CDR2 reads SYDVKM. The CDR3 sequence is CASSPGGSDQPQHF. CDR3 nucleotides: TGTGCCAGCAGCCCAGGGGGCTCTGATCAGCCCCAGCATTTT.

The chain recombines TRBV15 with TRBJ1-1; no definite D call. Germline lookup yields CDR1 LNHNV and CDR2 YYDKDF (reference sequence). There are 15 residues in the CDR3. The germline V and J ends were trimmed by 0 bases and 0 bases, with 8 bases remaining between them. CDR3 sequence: CATSRDVVMNTEAFF. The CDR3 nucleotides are TGTGCCACCAGCAGAGACGTCGTAATGAACACTGAAGCTTTCTTT. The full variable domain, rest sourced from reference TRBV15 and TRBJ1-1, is DAMVIQNPRYQVTQFGKPVTLSCSQTLNHNVMYWYQQKSSQAPKLLFHYYDKDFNNEADTPDNFQSRRPNTSFCFLDIRSPGLGDTAMYLCATSRDVVMNTEAFFGQGTRLTVV.

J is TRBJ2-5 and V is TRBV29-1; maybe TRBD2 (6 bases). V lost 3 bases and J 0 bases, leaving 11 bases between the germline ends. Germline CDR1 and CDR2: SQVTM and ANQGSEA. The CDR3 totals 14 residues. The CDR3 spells CSVDGTPYQETQYF. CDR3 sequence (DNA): TGCAGCGTTGACGGGACTCCATACCAAGAGACCCAGTACTTC. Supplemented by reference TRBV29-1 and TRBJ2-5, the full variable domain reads SAVISQKPSRDICQRGTSLTIQCQVDSQVTMMFWYRQQPGQSLTLIATANQGSEATYESGFVIDKFPISRPNLTFSTLTVSNMSPEDSSIYLCSVDGTPYQETQYFGPGTRLLVL.

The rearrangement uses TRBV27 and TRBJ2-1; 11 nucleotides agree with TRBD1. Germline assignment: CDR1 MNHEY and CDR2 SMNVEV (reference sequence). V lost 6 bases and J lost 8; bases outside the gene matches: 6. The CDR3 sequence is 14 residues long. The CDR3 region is CASSKGTGGHEQFF. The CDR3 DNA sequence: TGTGCCAGCAGCAAAGGGACAGGGGGGCATGAGCAGTTCTTC.

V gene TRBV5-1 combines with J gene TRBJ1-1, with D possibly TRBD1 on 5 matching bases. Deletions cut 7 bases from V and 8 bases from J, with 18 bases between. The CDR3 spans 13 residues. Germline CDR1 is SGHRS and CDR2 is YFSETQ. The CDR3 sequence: CASAMGGKLEAFF. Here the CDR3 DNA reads TGCGCCAGCGCGATGGGGGGAAAGCTGGAAGCTTTCTTT.

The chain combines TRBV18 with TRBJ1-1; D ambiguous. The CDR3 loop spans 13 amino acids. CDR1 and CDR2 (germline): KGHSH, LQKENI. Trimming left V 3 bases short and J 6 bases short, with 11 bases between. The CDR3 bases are TGTGCCAGCTCACCCCAAGAAGAGTCTGAAGCTTTCTTT. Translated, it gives CASSPQEESEAFF.

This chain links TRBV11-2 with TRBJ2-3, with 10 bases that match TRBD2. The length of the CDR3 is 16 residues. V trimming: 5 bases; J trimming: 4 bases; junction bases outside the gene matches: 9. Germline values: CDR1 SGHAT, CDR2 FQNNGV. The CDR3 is CASSAVTSGEADTQYF. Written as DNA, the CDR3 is TGTGCCAGCAGCGCAGTAACTAGCGGGGAGGCAGATACGCAGTATTTT. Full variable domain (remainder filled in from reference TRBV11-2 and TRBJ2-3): EAGVAQSPRYKIIEKRQSVAFWCNPISGHATLYWYQQILGQGPKLLIQFQNNGVVDDSQLPKDRFSAERLKGVDSTLKIQPAKLEDSAVYLCASSAVTSGEADTQYFGPGTRLTVL.